This T cell receptor (beta chain) was found in a study of T cells in Graves' hyperthyroidism and ophthalmopathy. Trimming took 2 bases from V and 11 from J, leaving 16 bases between them. Germline CDR1 and CDR2: MRHNA and SNTAGT. The CDR3 consists of 14 residues. Researchers took RNA transcripts and amplified the TCR beta CDR3 regions from them. Carried out on the TCR CDR3, a first-round RT-PCR used the HTBI primer set. From the multiplex PCR reads, TCRdb called clonotypes with MiXCR, one entry per CDR3 protein. The sample yields around 520,000 distinct CDR3 sequences, 11% to 15% seen once. The chain has TRBV6-4 and TRBJ2-1, with D possibly TRBD2 on 5 matching bases. The sequenced material came from blood. The receptor's source is a woman between 40 and 55 years old with Graves' hyperthyroidism. The DNA of the CDR3 is TGTGCCAGCAGTGACCAGCCTGGGTCGGGAAAGCAGTTCTTC. Its protein product is CASSDQPGSGKQFF.